Following are 18 T cell receptor beta chains from one sample sequenced in a study of early T cells in non-severe SARS-CoV-2 infection. TCRdb fed the 5' RACE reads into MiXCR, producing one record per CDR3 protein. The table records some 71,000 distinct CDR3 sequences, 8.5% to 10% of them present only once. Sequencing input: whole blood. The receptors originated from an adult who was a healthcare worker with PCR-confirmed SARS-CoV-2 infection or an uninfected control (not recorded which).

The genes are TRBV15 and TRBJ1-1; D is ambiguous. The CDR3 contains 13 residues. Between the trimmed V and J ends, which lost 3 bases and 5 bases, there was a span of 10 bases. Germline loops: CDR1 LNHNV, CDR2 YYDKDF (reference sequence). CDR3 coding DNA: TGTGCCACCAGCAGCCAGGAGCATACTGAAGCTTTCTTT. Translated: CATSSQEHTEAFF.

This clonotype was counted ten times or more. The chain is built from TRBV11-2 and TRBJ1-1; D gene uncertain. The CDR3 consists of 14 residues. The germline CDR1 and CDR2 sequences are SGHAT and FQNNGV. The V and J ends lost 1 base and 2 bases respectively, with 8 bases between them. The CDR3 DNA follows: TGTGCCAGCAGCTTAGTTCCGGTCAACACTGAAGCTTTCTTT. The encoded protein is CASSLVPVNTEAFF.

This clonotype has ten or more counts. The V call is TRBV11-2, the J call TRBJ2-6; 7 bases match TRBD2. The V and J ends lost 3 bases and 2 bases, in that order; junction bases with no gene match: 4. Germline values: CDR1 SGHAT, CDR2 FQNNGV. This CDR3 spans 16 amino acids. CDR3 in amino acids: CASSFARGAGANVLTF. In DNA, the CDR3 is TGTGCCAGCAGCTTTGCTCGGGGGGCTGGGGCCAACGTCCTGACTTTC.

This clonotype was seen many times. This rearrangement joins TRBV30 to TRBJ2-6; a possible D gene is TRBD1 (6 bases). Germline lookup yields CDR1 GTSNPN and CDR2 SVGIG (reference sequence). Trimming stripped 0 bases from V and 0 bases from J, with 18 bases between. The CDR3 extends over 19 amino acids. The DNA for the CDR3 is TGTGCCTGGAGTGTCACAGGGATACGCCTAAACTCTGGGGCCAACGTCCTGACTTTC. It encodes CAWSVTGIRLNSGANVLTF.

This clonotype was observed at least ten times. One junction end disagrees with the germline gene, perhaps due to a read error. The chain couples TRBV7-2 to TRBJ2-7, with D unclear. Germline V gene sequence: CDR1 SGHTA, CDR2 FQGNSA. This CDR3 region has 12 residues. CDR3 bases: TGTGCCAGCAGCTCGAACTCCCACGAGCAGTACTTC. This gives the protein CASSSNSHEQYF.

The gene calls are TRBV11-3 and TRBJ2-1; a weak D match, TRBD1 (6 bases). The germline V gene encodes CDR1 SGHNT and CDR2 YENEEA. Trimming took 3 bases from V and 3 from J, leaving 9 bases between them. The CDR3 is made up of 14 amino acids. The CDR3 DNA sequence: TGTGCCAGCAGCTTCACGGACAGCTACAATGAGCAGTTCTTC. Protein: CASSFTDSYNEQFF.

J is TRBJ2-7 and V is TRBV10-3; D is unclear. The germline V gene has CDR1 ENHRY and CDR2 SYGVKD. The germline V and J ends were trimmed by 0 bases and 3 bases, with 6 bases remaining between them. The CDR3 runs 13 residues. CDR3 in DNA: TGTGCCATCAGTGAGTCGATGGGCTACGAGCAGTACTTC. Translated: CAISESMGYEQYF.

This clonotype was seen a few times. This chain connects TRBV12-3 or TRBV12-4 to TRBJ2-3; 14 nucleotides align to TRBD2. The CDR3 is 15 amino acids. V shed 6 bases, J shed 4 bases, and the junction held 3 bases outside the gene matches. CDR3 DNA: TGTGCCAGCAGCCCGGGACTAGCGGGAGCAGATACGCAGTATTTT. Translated: CASSPGLAGADTQYF.

This clonotype was seen only a few times. The chain combines TRBV6-1 with TRBJ2-1, with unresolved D. V shed 8 bases and J shed 3 bases, with 20 bases lying between them. CDR1 is MNHNS, CDR2 SASEGT, per germline. This CDR3 spans 16 amino acids. Here the CDR3 DNA reads TGTGCCAGCTCTGGACGGATCTCAGTTGTCTACAATGAGCAGTTCTTC. This encodes CASSGRISVVYNEQFF.

This clonotype was seen a handful of times. This rearrangement joins TRBV19 to TRBJ1-5; possible D gene TRBD1, 5 bases. The V end lost 4 bases, the J end lost 3 bases, and 10 bases lay between the germline ends. The CDR3 contains 14 residues. CDR1 LNHDA and CDR2 SQIVND come from the germline V gene (reference sequence). CDR3 in amino acids: CASSTRQPNQPQHF. For the CDR3, the DNA is TGTGCCAGTAGTACCCGACAGCCCAATCAGCCCCAGCATTTT.

The chain has TRBV29-1 and TRBJ2-2; 14 bases are a match to TRBD2. CDR1 and CDR2 (germline): SQVTM, ANQGSEA. The V gene end was trimmed by 6 bases and the J gene end by 5 bases; junction bases not matched to a gene: 5. The CDR3 totals 15 residues. In DNA, the CDR3 is TGCAGCGTAACCGGACTAGCGGGAGGAACCGGGGAGCTGTTTTTT. It is translated as CSVTGLAGGTGELFF.

This clonotype was detected ten times or more. The V gene is TRBV2, the J gene TRBJ2-3; D is unclear. V was cut by 1 base and J by 14 bases, with 13 bases left in between. The germline V gene encodes CDR1 SNHLY and CDR2 FYNNEI. The CDR3 totals 12 residues. The CDR3 loop is CASSEGARWWYF. CDR3 in DNA: TGTGCCAGCAGTGAAGGGGCCAGGTGGTGGTATTTT.

This clonotype appeared many times. The genes are TRBV6-6 and TRBJ2-6; possible D gene TRBD1, 5 bases. The germline V gene encodes CDR1 MNHNY and CDR2 SVGAGI (reference sequence). The CDR3 sequence is 16 residues long. V was cut by 4 bases and J by 2 bases, with 12 bases left in between. CDR3 region: CASSFTGPPGANVLTF. CDR3 in DNA: TGTGCCAGCAGTTTTACAGGACCCCCTGGGGCCAACGTCCTGACTTTC.

Many counts were recorded for this clonotype. The V gene is TRBV6-5, the J gene TRBJ1-5, with D tentatively TRBD1 (5 bases). This CDR3 has 15 amino acids. Germline V gives CDR1 MNHEY, CDR2 SVGAGI. V lost 5 bases, J lost 0 bases, and 11 bases lay in between. The CDR3 DNA follows: TGTGCCAGCAGTGCGGGACGGTATAGCAATCAGCCCCAGCATTTT. Its protein is CASSAGRYSNQPQHF.

V usage is TRBV7-2 and J usage is TRBJ1-1; D ambiguous. The germline V gene has CDR1 SGHTA and CDR2 FQGNSA. The ends were cut back, 2 bases at V and 6 bases at J, with 7 bases in the middle. The CDR3 covers 12 residues. The chain's CDR3 is CASSLLHSEAFF. The CDR3 region has the DNA TGTGCCAGCAGCTTACTCCATTCTGAAGCTTTCTTT.

The chain joins TRBV4-3 to TRBJ2-4; 11 bases are shared with TRBD2. This CDR3 comprises 15 residues. CDR1 LGHNA and CDR2 YSLEER come from the germline V gene. Trimming took 3 bases from V and 7 from J; bases not matched to a gene: 5. The CDR3 DNA follows: TGCGCCAGCAGCCATCTAACTAGCGGGAGTAACATTCAGTACTTC. Translated, it gives CASSHLTSGSNIQYF.

The table lists this clonotype with a few counts. The chain links TRBV5-1 to TRBJ1-6; 8 positions agree with TRBD1. This CDR3 has 16 amino acids. Losses at the gene ends were 6 bases for V and 7 bases for J; bases not matched to a gene: 12. Germline lookup yields CDR1 SGHRS and CDR2 YFSETQ. CDR3 bases: TGCGCCAGCAAATTGACGGACAGGGATCGGAATTCACCCCTCCACTTT. This gives the protein CASKLTDRDRNSPLHF.

The V gene is TRBV28, the J gene TRBJ2-1; no clear D. V lost 1 base, J lost 0 bases, and 7 bases lay in between. The CDR3 runs 15 residues. In germline, CDR1 is MDHEN, CDR2 SYDVKM. The CDR3 region is CASSLSRSSYNEQFF. For the CDR3, the DNA is TGTGCCAGCAGTTTATCCCGAAGCTCCTACAATGAGCAGTTCTTC. Supplemented by reference TRBV28 and TRBJ2-1, the full variable domain reads DVKVTQSSRYLVKRTGEKVFLECVQDMDHENMFWYRQDPGLGLRLIYFSYDVKMKEKGDIPEGYSVSREKKERFSLILESASTNQTSMYLCASSLSRSSYNEQFFGPGTRLTVL.